The rows below give T cell receptor beta chains drawn from one sample of a study of technical replicates of blood from a handful of donors. The assay was immunoSEQ multiplex PCR, and TCRdb's table has in-frame clones only and misses some. Found here are around 76,000 clones, roughly 97% of them singletons; the top ten hold around 0.22%. Material: T cells isolated from PBMCs. The source is a human donor in good health. CDR3s include the opening cysteine and the closing phenylalanine or tryptophan. The order of the fields is clone size, D gene, V gene, J gene, CDR3 protein, CDR3 DNA. The D gene is left open where the match is weak. Clone size, where shown, is once, few, many, or a class for clones that have expanded.

clone_size: NA; d_call: NA; v_call: TRBV7-9; j_call: TRBJ2-1; cdr3_aa: CASSLDGFWTSNEQFF; cdr3_nt: TGTGCCAGCAGCTTAGATGGGTTCTGGACAAGCAATGAGCAGTTCTTC
clone_size: NA; d_call: TRBD1; v_call: TRBV4-1; j_call: TRBJ2-1; cdr3_aa: CASSPGGTGAYNEQFF; cdr3_nt: TGCGCCAGCAGCCCAGGGGGGACAGGGGCCTACAATGAGCAGTTCTTC
clone_size: NA; d_call: TRBD1; v_call: TRBV7-9; j_call: TRBJ1-3; cdr3_aa: CASRQPIRDREDSGNTIYF; cdr3_nt: TGTGCCAGCAGGCAACCGATCCGGGACAGGGAGGACTCTGGAAACACCATATATTTT
clone_size: NA; d_call: TRBD1; v_call: TRBV5-1; j_call: TRBJ2-2; cdr3_aa: CASSTRRQGETGELFF; cdr3_nt: TGCGCCAGCAGCACCCGACGACAGGGAGAAACCGGGGAGCTGTTTTTT
clone_size: once; d_call: TRBD1; v_call: TRBV7-8; j_call: TRBJ1-2; cdr3_aa: CASSLRLVSDRGMGGYTF; cdr3_nt: TGTGCCAGCAGCTTAAGGCTGGTTTCGGACAGGGGTATGGGTGGCTACACCTTC
clone_size: NA; d_call: TRBD1; v_call: TRBV18; j_call: TRBJ1-5; cdr3_aa: CASSLSGGGGNQPQHF; cdr3_nt: TGTGCCAGCTCACTTTCAGGGGGCGGAGGGAATCAGCCCCAGCATTTT
clone_size: NA; d_call: TRBD1; v_call: TRBV5-6; j_call: TRBJ2-5; cdr3_aa: CASSLPGQEETQYF; cdr3_nt: TGTGCCAGCAGCTTGCCCGGACAGGAAGAGACCCAGTACTTC
clone_size: NA; d_call: TRBD1; v_call: TRBV5-4; j_call: TRBJ1-2; cdr3_aa: CASSSGGTGGDYGYTF; cdr3_nt: TGTGCCAGCAGCTCAGGGGGGACAGGGGGCGACTATGGCTACACCTTC
clone_size: NA; d_call: NA; v_call: TRBV6-5; j_call: TRBJ2-5; cdr3_aa: CASSYSTRSQETQYF; cdr3_nt: TGTGCCAGCAGTTACTCGACAAGGTCCCAAGAGACCCAGTACTTC
clone_size: once; d_call: TRBD1; v_call: TRBV10-3; j_call: TRBJ2-2; cdr3_aa: CAISVGQENTGELFF; cdr3_nt: TGTGCCATCAGTGTAGGACAGGAAAACACCGGGGAGCTGTTTTTT
clone_size: NA; d_call: TRBD2; v_call: TRBV7-2; j_call: TRBJ2-3; cdr3_aa: CASSPLAGAPTDTQYF; cdr3_nt: TGTGCCAGCAGTCCCCTAGCGGGAGCCCCCACAGATACGCAGTATTTT
clone_size: NA; d_call: NA; v_call: TRBV10-2; j_call: TRBJ2-7; cdr3_aa: CASSDEMTVFEQYF; cdr3_nt: TGCGCCAGCAGTGACGAGATGACAGTCTTCGAGCAGTACTTC
clone_size: NA; d_call: NA; v_call: TRBV19; j_call: TRBJ1-2; cdr3_aa: CASKREWDYGYTF; cdr3_nt: TGTGCCAGTAAACGGGAGTGGGACTATGGCTACACCTTC
clone_size: NA; d_call: NA; v_call: TRBV6-5; j_call: TRBJ1-3; cdr3_aa: CASSYGGFGNTIYF; cdr3_nt: TGTGCCAGCAGTTACGGCGGGTTTGGAAACACCATATATTTT
clone_size: NA; d_call: TRBD2; v_call: TRBV7-9; j_call: TRBJ2-1; cdr3_aa: CASFGTGRGVANEQFF; cdr3_nt: TGTGCCAGCTTTGGTACGGGGCGGGGGGTAGCCAATGAGCAGTTCTTC
clone_size: NA; d_call: NA; v_call: TRBV14; j_call: TRBJ1-4; cdr3_aa: CASSPTGERLFF; cdr3_nt: TGTGCCAGCAGTCCCACAGGTGAAAGACTGTTTTTT
clone_size: NA; d_call: NA; v_call: TRBV5-1; j_call: TRBJ1-2; cdr3_aa: CASSSAGPNYGYTF; cdr3_nt: TGCGCCAGCAGCTCAGCTGGGCCTAACTATGGCTACACCTTC
clone_size: NA; d_call: NA; v_call: TRBV5-8; j_call: TRBJ2-5; cdr3_aa: CASSLSHFKETQYF; cdr3_nt: TGTGCCAGCAGCTTGTCACATTTCAAAGAGACCCAGTACTTC
clone_size: NA; d_call: TRBD2; v_call: TRBV28; j_call: TRBJ2-5; cdr3_aa: CASSLAGGQETQYF; cdr3_nt: TGTGCCAGCAGTTTAGCGGGAGGCCAAGAGACCCAGTACTTC
clone_size: NA; d_call: TRBD1; v_call: TRBV9; j_call: TRBJ1-1; cdr3_aa: CASSARTGLNTEAFF; cdr3_nt: TGTGCCAGCAGCGCGAGGACAGGACTGAACACTGAAGCTTTCTTT
clone_size: NA; d_call: TRBD2; v_call: TRBV2; j_call: TRBJ2-5; cdr3_aa: CASRISGGETQYF; cdr3_nt: TGTGCCAGCAGGATTAGCGGGGGGGAGACCCAGTACTTC
clone_size: NA; d_call: NA; v_call: TRBV19; j_call: TRBJ2-5; cdr3_aa: CASLETQYF; cdr3_nt: TGTGCCAGTCTAGAGACCCAGTACTTC
clone_size: NA; d_call: NA; v_call: TRBV10-1; j_call: TRBJ1-1; cdr3_aa: CASSPQAGYTEAFF; cdr3_nt: TGCGCCAGCAGTCCACAGGCAGGGTACACTGAAGCTTTCTTT
clone_size: NA; d_call: NA; v_call: TRBV7-9; j_call: TRBJ1-6; cdr3_aa: CASSLGTVFSSPLHF; cdr3_nt: TGTGCCAGCAGCTTAGGGACAGTTTTTAGCTCACCCCTCCACTTT
clone_size: NA; d_call: TRBD1; v_call: TRBV4-1; j_call: TRBJ2-7; cdr3_aa: CASSPGQGDEQYF; cdr3_nt: TGCGCCAGCAGCCCCGGACAGGGGGACGAGCAGTACTTC
clone_size: NA; d_call: TRBD2; v_call: TRBV7-9; j_call: TRBJ2-5; cdr3_aa: CASSPSGGRQETQYF; cdr3_nt: TGTGCCAGCAGCCCTAGCGGGGGGCGCCAAGAGACCCAGTACTTC
clone_size: NA; d_call: NA; v_call: TRBV5-1; j_call: TRBJ2-7; cdr3_aa: CASSLSGGNEQYF; cdr3_nt: TGCGCCAGCAGCTTGTCAGGGGGGAACGAGCAGTACTTC
clone_size: few; d_call: NA; v_call: TRBV10-3; j_call: TRBJ1-2; cdr3_aa: CAISGGTYGYTF; cdr3_nt: TGTGCCATCAGTGGAGGAACCTATGGCTACACCTTC